In its sample, the clone carrying this T cell receptor beta chain was seen once. Random hexamers were used to reverse transcribe the RNA input (about 0.45 to 1 ug). Each CDR3 protein is one row after TCRdb ran MiXCR on the immunoSEQ multiplex PCR reads. Of tens of thousands of distinct CDR3 sequences listed, 80% to 95% are singletons. These data are taken from a study of CD8 T cells in Susac syndrome. The CDR3 totals 17 residues. V lost 0 bases to trimming and J lost 4 bases, with 18 bases between them. Germline loops: CDR1 MGHRA, CDR2 YSYEKL. The V and J genes are TRBV4-1 and TRBJ2-5; D is possibly TRBD2 (6 bases). This TCR came from a human donor in good health. Sequencing was performed on CD8+ T cells from PBMCs. The CDR3 region is CASSQDSQRVGGETQYF. Here the CDR3 DNA reads TGCGCCAGCAGCCAAGATTCACAGCGGGTCGGTGGAGAGACCCAGTACTTC.